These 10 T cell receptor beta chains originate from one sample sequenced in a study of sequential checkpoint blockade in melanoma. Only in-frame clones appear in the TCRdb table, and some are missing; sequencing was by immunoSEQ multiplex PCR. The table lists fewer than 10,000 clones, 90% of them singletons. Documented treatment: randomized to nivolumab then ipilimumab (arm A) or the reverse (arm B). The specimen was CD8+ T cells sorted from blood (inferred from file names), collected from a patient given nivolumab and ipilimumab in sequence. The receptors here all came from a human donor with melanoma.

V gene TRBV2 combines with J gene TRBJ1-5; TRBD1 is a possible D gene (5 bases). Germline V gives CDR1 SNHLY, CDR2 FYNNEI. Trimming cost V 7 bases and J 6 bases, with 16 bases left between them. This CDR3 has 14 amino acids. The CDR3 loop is CASMEGQGGQPQHF. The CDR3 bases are TGTGCCAGCATGGAGGGGCAGGGCGGTCAGCCCCAGCATTTT.

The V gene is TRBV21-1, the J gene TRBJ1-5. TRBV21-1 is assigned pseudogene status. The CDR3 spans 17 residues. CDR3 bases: TGTGCCAGCAGAATGTTCATAGCTACATGGCATCATCAGCCCCAGCATTTT. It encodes CASRMFIATWHHQPQHF.

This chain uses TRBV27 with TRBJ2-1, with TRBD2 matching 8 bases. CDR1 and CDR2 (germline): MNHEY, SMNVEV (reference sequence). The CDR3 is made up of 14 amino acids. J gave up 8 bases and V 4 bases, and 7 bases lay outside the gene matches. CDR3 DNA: TGTGCCAGCAGTTCCCAGCGGGAGATCGATGAGCAGTTCTTC. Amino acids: CASSSQREIDEQFF.

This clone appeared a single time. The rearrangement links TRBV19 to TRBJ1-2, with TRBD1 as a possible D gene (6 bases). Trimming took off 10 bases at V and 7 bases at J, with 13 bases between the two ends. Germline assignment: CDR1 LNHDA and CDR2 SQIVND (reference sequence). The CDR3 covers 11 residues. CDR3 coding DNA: TGTGCCACCACATACAGGGCTGGCTACACCTTC. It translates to CATTYRAGYTF.

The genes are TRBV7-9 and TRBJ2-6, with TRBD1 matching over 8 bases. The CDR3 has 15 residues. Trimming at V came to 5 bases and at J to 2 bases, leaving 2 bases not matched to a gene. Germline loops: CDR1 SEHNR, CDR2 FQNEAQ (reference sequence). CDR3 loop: CASSPQGAGANVLTF. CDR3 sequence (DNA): TGTGCCAGCAGCCCACAGGGGGCTGGGGCCAACGTCCTGACTTTC.

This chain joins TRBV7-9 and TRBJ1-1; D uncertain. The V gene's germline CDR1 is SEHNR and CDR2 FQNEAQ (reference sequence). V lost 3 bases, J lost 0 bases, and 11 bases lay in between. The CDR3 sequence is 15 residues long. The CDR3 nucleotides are TGTGCCAGCAGCTTTGATACAGAGCTGAACACTGAAGCTTTCTTT. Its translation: CASSFDTELNTEAFF.

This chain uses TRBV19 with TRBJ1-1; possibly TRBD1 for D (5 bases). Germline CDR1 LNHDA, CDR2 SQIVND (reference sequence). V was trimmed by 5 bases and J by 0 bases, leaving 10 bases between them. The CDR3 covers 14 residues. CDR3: CASSSRGMNTEAFF. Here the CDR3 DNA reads TGTGCCAGTAGTTCTCGGGGGATGAACACTGAAGCTTTCTTT. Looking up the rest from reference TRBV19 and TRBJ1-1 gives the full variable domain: DGGITQSPKYLFRKEGQNVTLSCEQNLNHDAMYWYRQDPGQGLRLIYYSQIVNDFQKGDIAEGYSVSREKKESFPLTVTSAQKNPTAFYLCASSSRGMNTEAFFGQGTRLTVV.

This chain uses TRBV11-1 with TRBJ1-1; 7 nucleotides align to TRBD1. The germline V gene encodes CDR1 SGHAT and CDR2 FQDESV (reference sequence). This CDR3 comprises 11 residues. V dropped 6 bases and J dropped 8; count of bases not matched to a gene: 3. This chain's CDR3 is CASRRTGEAFF. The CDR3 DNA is TGTGCCAGCAGGCGGACAGGCGAAGCTTTCTTT.

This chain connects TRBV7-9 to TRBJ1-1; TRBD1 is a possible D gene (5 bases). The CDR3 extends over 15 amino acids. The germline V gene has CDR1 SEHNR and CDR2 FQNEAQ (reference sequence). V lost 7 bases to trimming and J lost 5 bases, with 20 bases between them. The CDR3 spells CASTATNGGKTEAFF. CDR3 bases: TGTGCCAGCACCGCCACAAACGGGGGGAAGACTGAAGCTTTCTTT.

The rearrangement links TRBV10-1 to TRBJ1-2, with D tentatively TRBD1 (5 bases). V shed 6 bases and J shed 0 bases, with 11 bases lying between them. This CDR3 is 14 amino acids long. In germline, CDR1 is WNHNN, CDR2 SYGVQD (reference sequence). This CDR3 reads CASSPGHPNYGYTF. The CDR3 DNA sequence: TGCGCCAGCAGCCCTGGACACCCTAACTATGGCTACACCTTC.